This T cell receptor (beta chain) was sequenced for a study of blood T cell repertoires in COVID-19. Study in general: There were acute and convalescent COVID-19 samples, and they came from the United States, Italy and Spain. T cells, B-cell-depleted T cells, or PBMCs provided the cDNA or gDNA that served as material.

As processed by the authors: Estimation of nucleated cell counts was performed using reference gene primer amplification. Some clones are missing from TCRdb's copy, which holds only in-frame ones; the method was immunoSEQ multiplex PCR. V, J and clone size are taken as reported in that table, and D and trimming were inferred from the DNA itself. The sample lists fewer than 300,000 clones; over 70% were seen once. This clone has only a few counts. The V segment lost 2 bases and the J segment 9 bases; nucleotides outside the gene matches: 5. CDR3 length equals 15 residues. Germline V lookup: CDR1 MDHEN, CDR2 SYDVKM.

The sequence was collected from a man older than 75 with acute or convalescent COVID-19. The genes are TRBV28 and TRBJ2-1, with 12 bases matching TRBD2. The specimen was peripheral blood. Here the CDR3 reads CASSLRLAGVSEQFF. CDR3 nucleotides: TGTGCCAGCAGTTTAAGACTAGCGGGAGTTTCTGAGCAGTTCTTC.